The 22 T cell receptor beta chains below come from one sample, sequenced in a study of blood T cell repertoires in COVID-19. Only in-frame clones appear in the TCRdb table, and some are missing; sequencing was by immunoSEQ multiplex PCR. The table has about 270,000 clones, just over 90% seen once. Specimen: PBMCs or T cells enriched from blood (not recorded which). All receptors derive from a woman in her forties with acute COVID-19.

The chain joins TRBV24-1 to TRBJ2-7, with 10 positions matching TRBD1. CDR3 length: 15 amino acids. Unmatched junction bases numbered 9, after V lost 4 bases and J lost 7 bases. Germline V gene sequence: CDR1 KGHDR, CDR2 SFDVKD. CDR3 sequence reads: CATSDPRDRGEEQYF. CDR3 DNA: TGTGCCACCAGTGACCCCCGGGACAGGGGAGAGGAGCAGTACTTC.

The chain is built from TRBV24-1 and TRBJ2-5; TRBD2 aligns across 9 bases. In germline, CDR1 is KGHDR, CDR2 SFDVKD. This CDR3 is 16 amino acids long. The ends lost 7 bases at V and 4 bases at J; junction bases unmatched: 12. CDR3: CATSLGSGGSRETQYF. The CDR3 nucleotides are TGTGCCACCAGCCTGGGGAGCGGGGGGAGTCGAGAGACCCAGTACTTC.

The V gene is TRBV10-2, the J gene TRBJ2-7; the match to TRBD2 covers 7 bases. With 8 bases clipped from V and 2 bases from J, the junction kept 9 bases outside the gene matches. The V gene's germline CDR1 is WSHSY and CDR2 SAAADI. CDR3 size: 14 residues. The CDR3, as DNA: TGCGCCAGCGGGGCGGGGGTCATAACCTACGAGCAGTACTTC. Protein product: CASGAGVITYEQYF.

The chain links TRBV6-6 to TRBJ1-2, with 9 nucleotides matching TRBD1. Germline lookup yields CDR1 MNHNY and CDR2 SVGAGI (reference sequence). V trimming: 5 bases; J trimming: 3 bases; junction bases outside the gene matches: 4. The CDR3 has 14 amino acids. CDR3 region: CASSGRTGDYGYTF. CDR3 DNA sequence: TGTGCCAGCAGTGGCCGGACAGGGGACTATGGCTACACCTTC.

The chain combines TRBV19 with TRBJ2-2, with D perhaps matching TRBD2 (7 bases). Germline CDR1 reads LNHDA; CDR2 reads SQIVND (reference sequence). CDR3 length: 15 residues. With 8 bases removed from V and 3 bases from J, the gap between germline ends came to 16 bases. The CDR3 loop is CASRERGRDTGELFF. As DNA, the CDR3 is TGTGCCAGTCGGGAGAGGGGGAGGGACACCGGGGAGCTGTTTTTT.

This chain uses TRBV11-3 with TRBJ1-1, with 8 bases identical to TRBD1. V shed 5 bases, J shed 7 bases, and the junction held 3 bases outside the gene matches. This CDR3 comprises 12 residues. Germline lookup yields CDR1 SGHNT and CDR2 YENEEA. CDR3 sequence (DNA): TGTGCCAGCAGCAGAGACAGGGGTGAAGCTTTCTTT. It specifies CASSRDRGEAFF.

The CDR3 coding sequence is TGTGCCAGCAGCCGGACTAGCGGGCCTCAAGAGACCCAGTACTTC. This translates into CASSRTSGPQETQYF. The chain employs TRBV6-5 and TRBJ2-5, with 11 nucleotides matching TRBD2. Germline CDR1 and CDR2: MNHEY and SVGAGI. The CDR3 has 15 residues. V dropped 6 bases and J dropped 2; count of bases not matched to a gene: 5.

DNA of the CDR3: TGTGCCACCAGTGATTTCGCCCGCGGGAGGGCCAGAAATGAGCAGTTCTTC. Protein product: CATSDFARGRARNEQFF. The chain has TRBV24-1 and TRBJ2-1; 9 nucleotides align to TRBD2. J gave up 7 bases and V 1 base, and 10 bases lay outside the gene matches. The CDR3 is made up of 17 amino acids. The germline V gene has CDR1 KGHDR and CDR2 SFDVKD.

CDR3 sequence (DNA): TGTGCCAGCAGCTTCCGGGGAGGAAGGGATGAGCAGTTCTTC. This gives the protein CASSFRGGRDEQFF. J is TRBJ2-1 and V is TRBV7-2; tentative D call: TRBD2 (6 bases). Per germline, CDR1 SGHTA and CDR2 FQGNSA. The CDR3 contains 14 residues. V lost 3 bases, J lost 8 bases, and 14 bases lay in between.

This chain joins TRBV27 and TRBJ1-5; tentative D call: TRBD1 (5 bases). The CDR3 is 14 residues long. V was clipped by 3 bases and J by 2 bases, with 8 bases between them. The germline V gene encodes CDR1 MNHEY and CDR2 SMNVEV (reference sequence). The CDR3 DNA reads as TGTGCCAGCAGTTTGGTGACAGGCAATCAGCCCCAGCATTTT. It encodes CASSLVTGNQPQHF.

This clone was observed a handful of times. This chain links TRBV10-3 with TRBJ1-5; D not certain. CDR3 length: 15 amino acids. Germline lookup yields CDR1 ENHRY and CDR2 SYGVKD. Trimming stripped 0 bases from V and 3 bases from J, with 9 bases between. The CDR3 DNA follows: TGTGCCATCAGTGAGTCTGGGCAGAACAATCAGCCCCAGCATTTT. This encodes CAISESGQNNQPQHF.

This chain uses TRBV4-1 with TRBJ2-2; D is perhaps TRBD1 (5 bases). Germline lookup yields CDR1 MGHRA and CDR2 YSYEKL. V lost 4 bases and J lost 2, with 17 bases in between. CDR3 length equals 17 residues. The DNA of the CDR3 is TGCGCCAGCAGCCTCTCACCAGGGTCCCCCAACACCGGGGAGCTGTTTTTT. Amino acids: CASSLSPGSPNTGELFF.

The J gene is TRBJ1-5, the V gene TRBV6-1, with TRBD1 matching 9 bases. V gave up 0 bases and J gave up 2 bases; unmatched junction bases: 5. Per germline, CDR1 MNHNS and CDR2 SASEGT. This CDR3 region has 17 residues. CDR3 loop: CASSEAQGAGGNQPQHF. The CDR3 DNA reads TGTGCCAGCAGTGAAGCACAGGGGGCCGGTGGCAATCAGCCCCAGCATTTT.

CDR3 nucleotide sequence: TGTGCCAGCAGTTTAATCGCACAGGGAATCGGGGAGCTGTTTTTT. This codes for CASSLIAQGIGELFF. The chain uses TRBV28 and TRBJ2-2, with D perhaps matching TRBD1 (6 bases). V lost 2 bases, J lost 7 bases, and 14 bases lay in between. This CDR3 is 15 amino acids long. Germline CDR1 MDHEN, CDR2 SYDVKM.

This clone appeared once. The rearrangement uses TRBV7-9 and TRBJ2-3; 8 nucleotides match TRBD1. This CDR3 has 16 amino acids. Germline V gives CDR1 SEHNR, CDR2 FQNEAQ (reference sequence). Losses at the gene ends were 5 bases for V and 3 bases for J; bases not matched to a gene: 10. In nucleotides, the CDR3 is TGTGCCAGCAGCCCCCTGACAGGGGCGAGGACAGATACGCAGTATTTT. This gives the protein CASSPLTGARTDTQYF. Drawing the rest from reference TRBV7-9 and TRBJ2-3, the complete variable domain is DTGVSQNPRHKITKRGQNVTFRCDPISEHNRLYWYRQTLGQGPEFLTYFQNEAQLEKSRLLSDRFSAERPKGSFSTLEIQRTEQGDSAMYLCASSPLTGARTDTQYFGPGTRLTVL.

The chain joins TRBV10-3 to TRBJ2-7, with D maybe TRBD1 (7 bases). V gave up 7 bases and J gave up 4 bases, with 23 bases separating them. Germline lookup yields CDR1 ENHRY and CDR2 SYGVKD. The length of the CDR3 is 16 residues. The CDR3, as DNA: TGTGCCATCAACCCAGGGGGGAACGGGGGCTCATACGAGCAGTACTTC. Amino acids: CAINPGGNGGSYEQYF.

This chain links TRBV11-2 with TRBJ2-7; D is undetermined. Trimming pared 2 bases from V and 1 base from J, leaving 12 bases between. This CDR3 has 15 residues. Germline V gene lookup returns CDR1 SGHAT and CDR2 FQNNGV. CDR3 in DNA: TGTGCCAGCAGCTTATCCCGGGTCTCATCCTACGAGCAGTACTTC. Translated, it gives CASSLSRVSSYEQYF. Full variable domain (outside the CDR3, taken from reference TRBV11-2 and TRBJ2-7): EAGVAQSPRYKIIEKRQSVAFWCNPISGHATLYWYQQILGQGPKLLIQFQNNGVVDDSQLPKDRFSAERLKGVDSTLKIQPAKLEDSAVYLCASSLSRVSSYEQYFGPGTRLTVT.

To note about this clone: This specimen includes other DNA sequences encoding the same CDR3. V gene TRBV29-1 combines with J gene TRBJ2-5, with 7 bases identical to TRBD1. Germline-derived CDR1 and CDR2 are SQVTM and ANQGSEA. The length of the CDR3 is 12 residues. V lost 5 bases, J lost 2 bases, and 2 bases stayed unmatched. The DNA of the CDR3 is TGCAGCGTTCGACAGGGACAAGAGACCCAGTACTTC. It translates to CSVRQGQETQYF.

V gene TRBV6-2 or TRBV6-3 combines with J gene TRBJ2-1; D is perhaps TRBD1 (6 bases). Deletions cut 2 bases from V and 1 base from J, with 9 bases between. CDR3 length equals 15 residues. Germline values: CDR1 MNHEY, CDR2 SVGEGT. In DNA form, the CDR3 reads TGTGCCAGCAGTTACCGGGACAATTCCTACAATGAGCAGTTCTTC. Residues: CASSYRDNSYNEQFF.

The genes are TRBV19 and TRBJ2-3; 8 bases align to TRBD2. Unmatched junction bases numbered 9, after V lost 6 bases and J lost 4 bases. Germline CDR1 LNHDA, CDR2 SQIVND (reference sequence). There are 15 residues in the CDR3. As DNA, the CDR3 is TGTGCCAGTAGCTCCTTCGCGGGGGGACCAGATACGCAGTATTTT. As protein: CASSSFAGGPDTQYF.

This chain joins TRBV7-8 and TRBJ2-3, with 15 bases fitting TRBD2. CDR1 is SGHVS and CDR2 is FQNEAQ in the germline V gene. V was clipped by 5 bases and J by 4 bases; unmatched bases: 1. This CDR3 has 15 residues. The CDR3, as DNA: TGTGCCAGCAGCCGGACTAGCGGGGGGGCAGATACGCAGTATTTT. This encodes CASSRTSGGADTQYF.

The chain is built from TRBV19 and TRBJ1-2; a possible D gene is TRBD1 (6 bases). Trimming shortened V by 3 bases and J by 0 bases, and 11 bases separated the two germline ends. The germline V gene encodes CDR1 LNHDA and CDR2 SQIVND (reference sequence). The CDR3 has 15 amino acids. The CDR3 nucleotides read TGTGCCAGTAGTATTGGACAGCTATCTAACTATGGCTACACCTTC. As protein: CASSIGQLSNYGYTF.